Below, one T cell receptor (beta chain) is given with its context. Assay used: immunoSEQ multiplex PCR; TCRdb lists only in-frame clones, some missing. The table has 100,000 to 150,000 clones, approximately 94% seen once. The sample is drawn from a study of control samples from healthy donors and cancer patients. The length of the CDR3 is 16 residues. Germline CDR1 LNHDA, CDR2 SQIVND (reference sequence). V shed 3 bases and J shed 7 bases, with 22 bases lying between them. Source material: blood. The receptor comes from a man aged 25-40 years in good health. The genes are TRBV19 and TRBJ2-7; D might be TRBD2 (7 bases). The CDR3 reads CASSIWTGTWEGEQYF. The CDR3 DNA reads TGTGCCAGTAGTATTTGGACCGGGACATGGGAGGGAGAGCAGTACTTC.